Given below is one T cell receptor (beta chain) in context. What it binds is unknown. The data were taken from a study of Ad26.COV2.S vaccination and SARS-CoV-2 variants. On the study more broadly: Donor got 5x10^10 or 1x10^11 viral particles of Ad26.COV2.S.

Germline CDR1 is SGHRS and CDR2 is YFSETQ. J gave up 1 base and V 1 base, and 6 bases lay outside the gene matches. This CDR3 is 17 amino acids long. Some clones are missing from TCRdb's copy, which holds only in-frame ones; the method was immunoSEQ multiplex PCR. Among about 680,000 clones listed, around 89% were seen once. Treatment noted: about 20 received Ad26.COV2.S at low or high dose, single or two shots; roughly five received placebo; per-sample allocation not given. Collection of samples fell on day 63 after the first vaccine or placebo injection. The shot given was an Ad26 vector that makes Wuhan-strain SARS-CoV-2 spike. Regarding the study as a whole: Vaccinees showed greater spike-specific TCR breadth than placebo recipients. For non-spike TCRs, breadth in vaccine recipients resembled that in placebo recipients.

The sequenced sample was peripheral blood, obtained in a trial of Ad26.COV2.S vaccine versus placebo. V and J are TRBV5-1 and TRBJ2-1; TRBD2 aligns across 9 bases. The sequence was obtained from a person aged 18-65 years who received the Ad26.COV2.S COVID-19 vaccine or a placebo. CDR3 bases: TGCGCCAGCAGCTTGCTTCTAGCGGGAACATCCTACAATGAGCAGTTCTTC. Translating gives CASSLLLAGTSYNEQFF.